This entry lists 23 T cell receptor beta chains sequenced from one sample in a study of OX40 agonist ivuxolimab in advanced cancers. TCRdb's copy holds only in-frame clones and misses some; the assay was immunoSEQ multiplex PCR. Here the sample spans 40,000 to 45,000 clones, about 88% being singletons. This specimen was CD4+ or CD8+ T cells sorted from blood, taken in a trial of the OX40 agonist ivuxolimab. The source of these receptors is an adult with an advanced solid tumor such as melanoma, head and neck, liver or kidney cancer.

In its sample, this clone was seen a few times. The chain joins TRBV5-4 to TRBJ1-6; tentative D call: TRBD1 (5 bases). The CDR3 loop spans 14 amino acids. Trimming stripped 0 bases from V and 5 bases from J, with 6 bases between. CDR1 and CDR2 from the germline V gene are SGHNT and YYREEE (reference sequence). The CDR3 DNA reads as TGTGCCAGCAGCTTGGAGGGGAATAATTCACCCCTCCACTTT. It encodes CASSLEGNNSPLHF. The full variable domain, its missing parts supplied by reference TRBV5-4 and TRBJ1-6, is ETGVTQSPTHLIKTRGQQVTLRCSSQSGHNTVSWYQQALGQGPQFIFQYYREEENGRGNFPPRFSGLQFPNYSSELNVNALELDDSALYLCASSLEGNNSPLHFGNGTRLTVT.

CDR3 amino acids: CASSLPSRSGASYNEQFF. CDR3 DNA sequence: TGTGCCAGCAGTTTACCTTCTCGGAGCGGGGCCTCCTACAATGAGCAGTTCTTC. This sequence joins TRBV27 and TRBJ2-1; 7 nucleotides match TRBD2. Germline trimming cut 2 bases from V and 0 bases from J; bases unmatched to any gene: 10. Germline assignment: CDR1 MNHEY and CDR2 SMNVEV (reference sequence). This CDR3 is 18 amino acids long.

The CDR3 spells CATSRDPGGFLFF. The CDR3 region has the DNA TGTGCCACCAGCAGAGATCCGGGGGGTTTCCTGTTTTTT. The V call is TRBV15, the J call TRBJ1-4; the D gene is possibly TRBD1 (5 bases). The CDR3 extends over 13 amino acids. Germline-derived CDR1 and CDR2 are LNHNV and YYDKDF (reference sequence). Between the trimmed V and J ends, which lost 0 bases and 14 bases, there was a span of 13 bases.

V gene TRBV27 combines with J gene TRBJ2-3; TRBD2 aligns across 11 bases. V shed 3 bases and J 3 bases; nucleotides not matched to a gene: 8. The CDR3 has 17 amino acids. In germline, CDR1 is MNHEY, CDR2 SMNVEV (reference sequence). As DNA, the CDR3 is TGTGCCAGCAGTTTGGTGGGTAGCGGGGGGGTTACAGATACGCAGTATTTT. Its translation is CASSLVGSGGVTDTQYF.

This chain uses TRBV19 with TRBJ1-5, with D possibly being TRBD1 (6 bases). This CDR3 contains 15 residues. Germline V lookup: CDR1 LNHDA, CDR2 SQIVND (reference sequence). V was clipped by 4 bases and J by 2 bases, with 12 bases between them. The CDR3 loop reads CASSTGGQGNQPQHF. In DNA, the CDR3 is TGTGCCAGTAGTACGGGGGGCCAGGGCAATCAGCCCCAGCATTTT.

V and J are TRBV4-1 and TRBJ1-4, with TRBD1 as a possible D gene (6 bases). The CDR3 loop spans 18 amino acids. Trimming removed 0 bases at V and 6 bases at J, with 20 bases between. Germline CDR1 is MGHRA and CDR2 is YSYEKL. This CDR3 is CASSQDEMVTGPHEKLFF. CDR3 in DNA: TGCGCCAGCAGCCAAGATGAGATGGTCACAGGGCCACATGAAAAACTGTTTTTT.

V and J are TRBV19 and TRBJ1-5; possibly TRBD1 for D (5 bases). CDR1 is LNHDA and CDR2 is SQIVND in the germline V gene (reference sequence). V lost 1 base, J lost 8 bases, and 18 bases lay in between. The CDR3 consists of 16 residues. Written as DNA, the CDR3 is TGTGCCAGTAGTATAGGTTCTTGGGGGGTACGTGAGCCCCAGCATTTT. It translates to CASSIGSWGVREPQHF. Together with reference TRBV19 and TRBJ1-5, the CDR3 gives the full variable domain: DGGITQSPKYLFRKEGQNVTLSCEQNLNHDAMYWYRQDPGQGLRLIYYSQIVNDFQKGDIAEGYSVSREKKESFPLTVTSAQKNPTAFYLCASSIGSWGVREPQHFGDGTRLSIL.

The gene calls are TRBV29-1 and TRBJ2-2, with 9 bases identical to TRBD1. CDR3 length equals 17 residues. J gave up 4 bases and V 3 bases, and 12 bases lay outside the gene matches. Looked up from germline, CDR1 is SQVTM and CDR2 is ANQGSEA. The CDR3 spells CSVEASTGTGITGELFF. Written as DNA, the CDR3 is TGCAGCGTTGAGGCCTCAACCGGGACAGGGATCACCGGGGAGCTGTTTTTT.

V is TRBV5-5 and J is TRBJ2-7; the match to TRBD1 covers 9 bases. Germline CDR1 is SGHKS and CDR2 is YYEKEE (reference sequence). CDR3 length equals 14 residues. Trimming cost V 4 bases and J 2 bases; bases outside gene matches: 4. CDR3 DNA: TGTGCCAGCAGCGGCCGGGACAGGGCCTACGAGCAGTACTTC. It is translated as CASSGRDRAYEQYF.

The chain carries TRBV27 and TRBJ2-2; D is possibly TRBD1 (6 bases). The CDR3 length is 13 residues. In germline, CDR1 is MNHEY, CDR2 SMNVEV (reference sequence). V dropped 2 bases and J dropped 6 bases, with 7 bases sitting between them. The CDR3 loop is CASSLGQSGELFF. The CDR3 region has the DNA TGTGCCAGCAGTTTAGGACAGTCCGGGGAGCTGTTTTTT.

V is TRBV6-6 and J is TRBJ2-2; weak D call: TRBD2 (6 bases). V was shortened by 10 bases and J by 1 base, with 13 bases between the two germline ends. This CDR3 contains 14 residues. Germline assignment: CDR1 MNHNY and CDR2 SVGAGI (reference sequence). CDR3 loop: CATGTPENTGELFF. In DNA, the CDR3 is TGTGCCACCGGGACTCCTGAGAACACCGGGGAGCTGTTTTTT.

The CDR3 loop is CASSKLAGLGYEQFF. CDR3 in DNA: TGTGCCAGCAGTAAACTAGCGGGGCTAGGCTATGAGCAGTTCTTC. The chain joins TRBV6-5 to TRBJ2-1; 10 bases line up with TRBD2. The CDR3 has 15 amino acids. Germline CDR1 MNHEY, CDR2 SVGAGI. V trimming: 5 bases; J trimming: 8 bases; junction bases outside the gene matches: 9.

This chain joins TRBV9 and TRBJ1-1; no definite D call. Germline V gene sequence: CDR1 SGDLS, CDR2 YYNGEE. The V gene lost 1 base and the J gene lost 1 base, with 8 bases spanning the gap. The CDR3 has 14 residues. The CDR3 sequence is CASSVWGSNTEAFF. In nucleotides, the CDR3 is TGTGCCAGCAGCGTATGGGGATCGAACACTGAAGCTTTCTTT. The variable domain in full, with the rest retrieved from reference TRBV9 and TRBJ1-1, is DSGVTQTPKHLITATGQRVTLRCSPRSGDLSVYWYQQSLDQGLQFLIQYYNGEERAKGNILERFSAQQFPDLHSELNLSSLELGDSALYFCASSVWGSNTEAFFGQGTRLTVV.

The chain joins TRBV4-1 to TRBJ1-4, with TRBD1 as a possible D gene (5 bases). Germline V gene sequence: CDR1 MGHRA, CDR2 YSYEKL. This CDR3 has 16 amino acids. The ends were cut back, 5 bases at V and 3 bases at J, with 16 bases in the middle. Here the CDR3 DNA reads TGCGCCAGCAGCGCCCGTGCGGGGCAGGCTAATGAAAAACTGTTTTTT. Translating gives CASSARAGQANEKLFF.

There are a few counts of this clone. The chain joins TRBV5-4 to TRBJ1-6; D remains unclear. The CDR3 contains 12 residues. Trimming cost V 2 bases and J 10 bases, with 7 bases left between them. Per the germline V gene, CDR1 is SGHNT and CDR2 is YYREEE (reference sequence). For the CDR3, the DNA is TGTGCCAGCAGCTTCGGGCAGTCACCCCTCCACTTT. As protein: CASSFGQSPLHF.

The chain is built from TRBV21-1 and TRBJ2-3; TRBD2 is taken as the D call from the table, unchecked against the DNA. TRBV21-1 is described as a pseudogene. The CDR3 is made up of 12 amino acids. The CDR3: CASSKVRGTQYF. CDR3 nucleotides: TGTGCCAGCAGCAAAGTGAGAGGTACGCAGTATTTT.

The V call is TRBV7-9, the J call TRBJ1-3, with a weak D call TRBD1 (5 bases). This CDR3 comprises 17 residues. Looked up from germline, CDR1 is SEHNR and CDR2 is FQNEAQ (reference sequence). V was cut by 0 bases and J by 1 base, with 13 bases left in between. CDR3 in DNA: TGTGCCAGCAGCTTAGCGCAGGGAGGGGATTCTGGAAACACCATATATTTT. Protein product: CASSLAQGGDSGNTIYF.

The chain uses TRBV2 and TRBJ2-4; either TRBD1 or TRBD2 may fit D (6 bases each). V was pared by 4 bases and J by 8 bases, with 18 bases between. Germline V lookup: CDR1 SNHLY, CDR2 FYNNEI. CDR3 length: 15 amino acids. The CDR3, as DNA: TGTGCCAGCAGTGGAGGACGGGGGCTTTTAGACATTCAGTACTTC. It is translated as CASSGGRGLLDIQYF.

This chain joins TRBV2 and TRBJ2-5, with TRBD2 matching 7 bases. J lost 7 bases, V lost 3 bases, and 17 bases had no gene match. The CDR3 has 17 residues. Germline V gene data show CDR1 as SNHLY and CDR2 as FYNNEI. The CDR3 spells CASSEGPGLAVAGTQYF. The CDR3 nucleotides read TGTGCCAGCAGTGAGGGTCCTGGTCTAGCGGTGGCGGGGACCCAGTACTTC.

The chain uses TRBV19 and TRBJ1-5; perhaps TRBD1 as D (6 bases). CDR3 length: 19 residues. V lost 6 bases and J lost 0, with 24 bases in between. The germline CDR1 and CDR2 sequences are LNHDA and SQIVND (reference sequence). The CDR3 sequence is CASRVDRDTASYSNQPQHF. The CDR3 DNA reads as TGTGCCAGTAGAGTCGACCGGGACACAGCGTCTTATAGCAATCAGCCCCAGCATTTT.

V usage is TRBV5-1 and J usage is TRBJ1-2; TRBD1 aligns across 7 bases. V shed 1 base and J 8 bases; nucleotides not matched to a gene: 8. Germline V gene data show CDR1 as SGHRS and CDR2 as YFSETQ. The CDR3 covers 14 residues. Here the CDR3 reads CASSLNDRVQGYTF. The CDR3 DNA reads TGCGCCAGCAGCTTGAACGACAGGGTCCAAGGCTACACCTTC. The whole variable domain, remainder taken from reference TRBV5-1 and TRBJ1-2, is KAGVTQTPRYLIKTRGQQVTLSCSPISGHRSVSWYQQTPGQGLQFLFEYFSETQRNKGNFPGRFSGRQFSNSRSEMNVSTLELGDSALYLCASSLNDRVQGYTFGSGTRLTVV.

The genes are TRBV7-9 and TRBJ1-1; maybe TRBD1 (5 bases). From germline, CDR1 is SEHNR and CDR2 FQNEAQ (reference sequence). Trimming stripped 6 bases from V and 1 base from J, with 18 bases between. The CDR3 is made up of 16 amino acids. The CDR3 bases are TGTGCCAGCAGTAAAGACGGGGGGGTGAGGAACACTGAAGCTTTCTTT. Residues: CASSKDGGVRNTEAFF.

The chain links TRBV27 to TRBJ1-5; tentative D call: TRBD1 (5 bases). The CDR3 is 13 amino acids. V was cut by 3 bases and J by 5 bases, with 8 bases left in between. Germline-derived CDR1 and CDR2 are MNHEY and SMNVEV (reference sequence). CDR3 loop: CASSFLGDQPQHF. The CDR3 bases are TGTGCCAGCAGTTTTTTGGGGGATCAGCCCCAGCATTTT.